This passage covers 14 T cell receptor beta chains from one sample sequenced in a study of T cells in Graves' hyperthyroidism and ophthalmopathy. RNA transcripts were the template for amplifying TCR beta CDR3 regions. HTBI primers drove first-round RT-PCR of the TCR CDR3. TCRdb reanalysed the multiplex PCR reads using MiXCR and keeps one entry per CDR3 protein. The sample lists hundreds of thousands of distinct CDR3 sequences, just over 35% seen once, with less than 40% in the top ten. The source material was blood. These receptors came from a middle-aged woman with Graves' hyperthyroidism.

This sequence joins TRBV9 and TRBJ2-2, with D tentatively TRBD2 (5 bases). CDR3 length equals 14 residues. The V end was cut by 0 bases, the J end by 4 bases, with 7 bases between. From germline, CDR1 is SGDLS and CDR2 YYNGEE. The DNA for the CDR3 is TGTGCCAGCAGCGTAGGAGGGTTCACCGGGGAGCTGTTTTTT. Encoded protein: CASSVGGFTGELFF.

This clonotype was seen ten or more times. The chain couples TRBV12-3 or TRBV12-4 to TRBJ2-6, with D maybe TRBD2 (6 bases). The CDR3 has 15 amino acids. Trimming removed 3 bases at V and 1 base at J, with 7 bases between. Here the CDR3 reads CASSFGGSGANVLTF. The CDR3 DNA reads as TGTGCCAGCAGTTTCGGGGGATCTGGGGCCAACGTCCTGACTTTC.

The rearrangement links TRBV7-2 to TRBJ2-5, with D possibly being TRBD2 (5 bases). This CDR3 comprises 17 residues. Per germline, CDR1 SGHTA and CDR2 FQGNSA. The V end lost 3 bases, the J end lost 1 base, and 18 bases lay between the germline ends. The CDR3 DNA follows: TGTGCCAGCAGCTTGTATCTTGAGGGAATTCGCCAAGAGACCCAGTACTTC. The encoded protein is CASSLYLEGIRQETQYF.

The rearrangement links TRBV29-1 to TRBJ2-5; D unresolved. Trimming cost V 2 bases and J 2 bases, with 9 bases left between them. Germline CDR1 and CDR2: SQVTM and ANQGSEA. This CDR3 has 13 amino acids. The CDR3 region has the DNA TGCAGCGTTGAATTCACAGTTCAAGAGACCCAGTACTTC. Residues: CSVEFTVQETQYF. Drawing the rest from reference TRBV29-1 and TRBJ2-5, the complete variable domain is SAVISQKPSRDICQRGTSLTIQCQVDSQVTMMFWYRQQPGQSLTLIATANQGSEATYESGFVIDKFPISRPNLTFSTLTVSNMSPEDSSIYLCSVEFTVQETQYFGPGTRLLVL.

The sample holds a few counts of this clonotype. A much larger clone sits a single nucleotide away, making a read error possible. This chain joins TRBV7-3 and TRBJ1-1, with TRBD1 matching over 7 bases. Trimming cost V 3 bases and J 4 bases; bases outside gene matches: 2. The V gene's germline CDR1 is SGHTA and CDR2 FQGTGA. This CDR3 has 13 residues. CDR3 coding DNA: TGTGCCAGCAGCTTTGAGGGGGCCACTGAAGCTTTCTTT. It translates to CASSFEGATEAFF.

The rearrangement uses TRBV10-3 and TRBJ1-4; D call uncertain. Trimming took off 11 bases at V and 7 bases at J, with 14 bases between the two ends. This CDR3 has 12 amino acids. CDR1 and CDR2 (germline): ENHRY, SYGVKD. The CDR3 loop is CASSATGEKLFF. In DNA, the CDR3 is TGTGCCTCATCCGCGACCGGTGAAAAACTGTTTTTT.

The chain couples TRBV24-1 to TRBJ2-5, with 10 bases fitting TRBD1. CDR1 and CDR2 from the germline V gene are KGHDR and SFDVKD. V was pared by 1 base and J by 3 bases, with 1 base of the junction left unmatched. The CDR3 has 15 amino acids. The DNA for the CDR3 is TGTGCCACCAGTGATTTTGGACAGGGGGAAGAGACCCAGTACTTC. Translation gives CATSDFGQGEETQYF.

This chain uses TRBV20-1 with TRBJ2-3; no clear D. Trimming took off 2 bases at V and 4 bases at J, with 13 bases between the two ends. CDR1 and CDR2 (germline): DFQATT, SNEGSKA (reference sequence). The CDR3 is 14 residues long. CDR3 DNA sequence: TGCAGTGCTAGACTCCTTCTATCCCCAGATACGCAGTATTTT. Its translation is CSARLLLSPDTQYF.

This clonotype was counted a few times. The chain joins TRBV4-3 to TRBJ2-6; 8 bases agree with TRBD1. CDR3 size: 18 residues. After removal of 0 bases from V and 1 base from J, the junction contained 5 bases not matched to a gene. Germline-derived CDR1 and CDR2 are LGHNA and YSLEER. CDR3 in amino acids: CASSQEGGQASGANVLTF. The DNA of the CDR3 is TGCGCCAGCAGCCAAGAAGGGGGACAGGCGTCTGGGGCCAACGTCCTGACTTTC.

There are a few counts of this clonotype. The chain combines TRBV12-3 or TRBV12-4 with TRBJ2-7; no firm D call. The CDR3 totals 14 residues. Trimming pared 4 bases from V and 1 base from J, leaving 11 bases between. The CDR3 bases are TGTGCCAGCAGTTACGACGCCAGATCCTACGAGCAGTACTTC. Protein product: CASSYDARSYEQYF.

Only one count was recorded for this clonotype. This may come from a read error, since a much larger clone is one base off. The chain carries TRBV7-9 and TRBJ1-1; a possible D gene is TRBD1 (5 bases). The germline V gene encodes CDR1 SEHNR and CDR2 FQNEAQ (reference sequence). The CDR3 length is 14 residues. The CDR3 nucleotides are TGTGCCACCAGCTCCGTCCGGACAAACACTGAAGCTTTCTTT. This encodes CATSSVRTNTEAFF.

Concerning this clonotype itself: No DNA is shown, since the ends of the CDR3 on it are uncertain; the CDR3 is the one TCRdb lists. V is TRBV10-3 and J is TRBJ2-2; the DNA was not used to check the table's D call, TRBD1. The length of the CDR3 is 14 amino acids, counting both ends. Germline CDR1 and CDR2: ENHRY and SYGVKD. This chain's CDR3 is CAISVGTGTGSCFF.

CDR3 DNA: TGTGCCAGCAGAGGGGACAGATTGACCCAGTACTTC. This gives the protein CASRGDRLTQYF. The chain is built from TRBV6-1 and TRBJ2-5; the match to TRBD1 covers 7 bases. Trimming cost V 6 bases and J 7 bases; bases outside gene matches: 5. This CDR3 is 12 amino acids long. In germline, CDR1 is MNHNS, CDR2 SASEGT.

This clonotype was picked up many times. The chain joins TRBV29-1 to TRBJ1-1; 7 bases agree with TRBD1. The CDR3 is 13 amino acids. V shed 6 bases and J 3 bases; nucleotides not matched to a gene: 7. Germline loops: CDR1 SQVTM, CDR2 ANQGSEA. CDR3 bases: TGCAGCGTCGCCGTTACAGGGGACACTGAAGCTTTCTTT. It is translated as CSVAVTGDTEAFF.